This TCR beta chain stems from a study of STAT3 mutations in large granular lymphocyte leukemia (dated by TCRdb to the late 2010s). For the study in its entirety: Roughly half of the T-LGLL patients who were sequenced longitudinally carried canonical activating STAT3 mutations. Over half of the T-LGLL patients were given one or more immunosuppressive therapy regimens, and 40% of the treated patients had a hematologic response. To reconstruct clonal hierarchy and dynamics, serial deep sequencing of TCRbeta CDR3 and STAT3 was performed in patients with T-cell large granular lymphocyte leukemia. From an initial cohort of 200 to 250 LGL patients, roughly 19 representative T-LGLL cases were chosen for longitudinal sequencing of TCRbeta and STAT3. As controls, the study also included longitudinal sequencing of a couple of patients with natural killer LGL leukemia. Patients were sequenced at around 4 time points on average, with the number of samplings per patient ranging from 2 to 8. General conclusions and limits of the study: Because no samples were available when a clone first appeared, clonal expansion was inferred from samplings taken at other points. Since codominant clonotypes persisted in some patients, a small but highly pathogenic clone may have gone undetected. The burden of the dominant TCR clone was higher than the STAT3 mutant burden in several patients, which suggests that the STAT3 mutation arose secondarily inside a clone that had already expanded. Linking therapy response to changes in TCR clonal burden was complicated by variable intervals between samplings and by differing treatment regimens. All T-LGLL patients had at least one immunodominant TCRbeta clonotype, and roughly half had multiple immunodominant subclonotypes. In about 30% of the 18 patients, TCR clonotype switching occurred after therapy, and every newly emerging clone was STAT3 wild type.

The same DNA, extracted from blood mononuclear cells, served for both TCR sequencing and STAT3 sequencing. TCRbeta libraries were sequenced on an Illumina MiSeq, and an average of roughly 41,000 productive templates per sample was obtained. Using multiplex PCR amplification, the immunoSEQ assay generated the TCRbeta CDR3 libraries. In the original analysis: Repertoire diversity was computed as previously defined, with values near 0 indicating extremely monoclonal samples. Entries here come from immuneACCESS through TCRdb and include only in-frame sequences with V and J called. Some clones fail to appear in such tables; in the studies checked, an unresolved V gene covers under half of the shortfall, and the cause of the remainder is unknown. V and J calls and clone size are given by that table; D and trimming were obtained from the DNA. This sample lists tens of thousands of clones; about 94% were detected once. The ten largest account for under 7.5% of the sample.

From the cysteine through the phenylalanine, the CDR3 covers 15 amino acids. Only the CDR3 part of the read is kept: 45 bases, read in frame from the first base. Taken from the germline V gene (reference sequence), the CDR1 and CDR2 loops are GTSNPN and SVGIG. V ends up 3 bases short and J 0 bases short, with an unmatched junction base count of 7. A word on this clone: Its recognized antigen is unknown. Base qualities are not recorded, but no much larger clone differs from it by a single base.

Recombination connected TRBV30 to TRBJ2-7, with 8 bases aligning to TRBD1. Sequenced material: peripheral blood mononuclear cells. The origin of this receptor is a man in his forties with T-cell large granular lymphocyte leukemia. Some clones in this sample may be carry-over from other donors' samples. The age is the age at diagnosis. The CDR3 region: CAWSRRGRPSYEQYF. Read as DNA, the sequence is TGTGCCTGGAGCCGCAGGGGGCGTCCCTCCTACGAGCAGTACTTC.